The 2 T cell receptor beta chains listed next were all sequenced from one sample in a study of blood T cell repertoires in COVID-19 (TCRdb year 2020). Library preparation employed the immunoSEQ multiplex PCR assay. Entries here come from immuneACCESS through TCRdb and include only in-frame sequences with V and J called. Some clones fail to appear in such tables; in the studies checked, an unresolved V gene covers under half of the shortfall, and the cause of the remainder is unknown. This sample is represented by 110,000 to 150,000 clones; about three quarters of them were singletons. The ten largest clonotypes hold about 2% of the sample. The specimen sequenced was peripheral blood. The receptors stem from a woman aged 55-69 years with acute or convalescent COVID-19.

This clone has just one count. This rearrangement joins TRBV2 to TRBJ2-3, with D perhaps TRBD1 (5 bases). The CDR3 is 14 amino acids. V dropped 5 bases and J dropped 1 base, with 10 bases sitting between them. Germline lookup yields CDR1 SNHLY and CDR2 FYNNEI. In DNA, the CDR3 is TGTGCCAGCAGTAGTGAAGGGGGCACAGATACGCAGTATTTT. It encodes CASSSEGGTDTQYF.

V and J are TRBV11-3 and TRBJ2-1, with 9 bases matching TRBD2. Germline loops: CDR1 SGHNT, CDR2 YENEEA. The CDR3 contains 16 residues. V was pared by 2 bases and J by 2 bases, with 4 bases of the junction left unmatched. CDR3 in amino acids: CASSLHPSGTYNEQFF. CDR3 coding DNA: TGTGCCAGCAGCTTACACCCTAGCGGGACCTACAATGAGCAGTTCTTC.